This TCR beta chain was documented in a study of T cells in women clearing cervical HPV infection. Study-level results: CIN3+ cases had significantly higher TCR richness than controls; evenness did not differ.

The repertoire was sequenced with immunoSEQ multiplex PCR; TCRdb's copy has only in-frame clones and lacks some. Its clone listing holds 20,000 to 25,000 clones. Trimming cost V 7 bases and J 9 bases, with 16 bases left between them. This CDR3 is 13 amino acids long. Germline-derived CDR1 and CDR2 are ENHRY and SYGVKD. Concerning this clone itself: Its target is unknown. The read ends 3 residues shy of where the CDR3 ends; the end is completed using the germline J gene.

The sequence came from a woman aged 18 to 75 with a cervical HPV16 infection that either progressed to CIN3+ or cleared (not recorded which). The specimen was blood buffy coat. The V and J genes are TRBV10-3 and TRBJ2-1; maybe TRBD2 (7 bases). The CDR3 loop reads CAITETSRGEQFF. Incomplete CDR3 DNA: TGTGCCATCACAGAGACTAGCAGGGGTGAG.